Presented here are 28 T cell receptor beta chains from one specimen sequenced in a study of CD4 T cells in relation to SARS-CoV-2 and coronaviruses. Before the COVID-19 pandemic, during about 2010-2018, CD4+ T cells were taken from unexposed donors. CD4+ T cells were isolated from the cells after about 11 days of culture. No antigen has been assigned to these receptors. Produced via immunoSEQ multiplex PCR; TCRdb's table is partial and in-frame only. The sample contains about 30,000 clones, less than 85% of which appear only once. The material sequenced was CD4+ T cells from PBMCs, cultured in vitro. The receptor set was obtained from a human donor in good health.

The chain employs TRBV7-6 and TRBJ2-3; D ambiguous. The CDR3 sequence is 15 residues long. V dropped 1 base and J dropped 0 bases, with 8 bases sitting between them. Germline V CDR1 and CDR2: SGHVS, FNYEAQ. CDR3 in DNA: TGTGCCAGCAGCTTAGTCTTGACTAGCACAGATACGCAGTATTTT. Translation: CASSLVLTSTDTQYF. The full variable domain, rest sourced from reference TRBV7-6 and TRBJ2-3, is GAGVSQSPRYKVTKRGQDVALRCDPISGHVSLYWYRQALGQGPEFLTYFNYEAQQDKSGLPNDRFSAERPEGSISTLTIQRTEQRDSAMYRCASSLVLTSTDTQYFGPGTRLTVL.

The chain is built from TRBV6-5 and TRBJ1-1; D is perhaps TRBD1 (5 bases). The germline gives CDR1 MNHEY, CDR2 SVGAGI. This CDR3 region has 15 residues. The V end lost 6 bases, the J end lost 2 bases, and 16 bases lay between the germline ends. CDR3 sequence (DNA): TGTGCCAGCAGCCGCTCTGGACAAATAAACACTGAAGCTTTCTTT. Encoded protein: CASSRSGQINTEAFF.

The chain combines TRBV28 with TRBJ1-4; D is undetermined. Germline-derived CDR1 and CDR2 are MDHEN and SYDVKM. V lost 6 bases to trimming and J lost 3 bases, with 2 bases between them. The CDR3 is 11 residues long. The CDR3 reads CASSPNEKLFF. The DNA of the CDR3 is TGTGCCAGCAGCCCTAATGAAAAACTGTTTTTT.

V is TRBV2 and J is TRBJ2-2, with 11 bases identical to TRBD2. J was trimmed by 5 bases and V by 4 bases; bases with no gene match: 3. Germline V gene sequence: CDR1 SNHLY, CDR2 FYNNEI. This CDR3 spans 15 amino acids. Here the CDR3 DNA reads TGTGCCAGCAGTGGAACTAGCGGGAGAACCGGGGAGCTGTTTTTT. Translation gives CASSGTSGRTGELFF.

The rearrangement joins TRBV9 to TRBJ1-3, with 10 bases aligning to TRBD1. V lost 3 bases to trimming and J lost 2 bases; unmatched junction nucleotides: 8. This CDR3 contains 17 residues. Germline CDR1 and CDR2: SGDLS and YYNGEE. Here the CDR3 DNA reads TGTGCCAGCAGCGGCCGGACAGGGGGTATGGCTGGAAACACCATATATTTT. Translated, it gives CASSGRTGGMAGNTIYF.

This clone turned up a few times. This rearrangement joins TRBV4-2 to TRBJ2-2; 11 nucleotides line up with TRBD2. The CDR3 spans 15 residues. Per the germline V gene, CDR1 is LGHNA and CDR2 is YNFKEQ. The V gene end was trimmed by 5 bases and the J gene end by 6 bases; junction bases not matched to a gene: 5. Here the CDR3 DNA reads TGTGCCAGCAGCGCTAGCGGGAGGTTCGCCGGGGAGCTGTTTTTT. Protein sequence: CASSASGRFAGELFF.

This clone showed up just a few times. CDR3 loop: CASSQRRDTGGSTDTQYF. The CDR3 DNA follows: TGCGCCAGCAGCCAACGCCGGGACACTGGGGGAAGCACAGATACGCAGTATTTT. The J gene is TRBJ2-3, the V gene TRBV5-1; possibly TRBD1 for D (6 bases). V gave up 4 bases and J gave up 0 bases, with 21 bases separating them. The germline V gene has CDR1 SGHRS and CDR2 YFSETQ. CDR3 size: 18 residues.

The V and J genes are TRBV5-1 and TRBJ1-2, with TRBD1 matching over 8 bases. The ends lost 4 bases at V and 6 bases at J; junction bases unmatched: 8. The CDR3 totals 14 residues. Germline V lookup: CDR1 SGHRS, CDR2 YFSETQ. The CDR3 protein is CASSHGQGGDGYTF. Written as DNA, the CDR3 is TGCGCCAGCAGCCACGGACAGGGTGGTGATGGCTACACCTTC.

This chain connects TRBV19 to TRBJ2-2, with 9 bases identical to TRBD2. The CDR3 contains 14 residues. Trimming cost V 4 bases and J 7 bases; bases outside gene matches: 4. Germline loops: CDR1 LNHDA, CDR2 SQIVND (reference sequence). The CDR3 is CASSTQTSGGELFF. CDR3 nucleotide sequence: TGTGCCAGTAGTACCCAGACTAGCGGCGGGGAGCTGTTTTTT.

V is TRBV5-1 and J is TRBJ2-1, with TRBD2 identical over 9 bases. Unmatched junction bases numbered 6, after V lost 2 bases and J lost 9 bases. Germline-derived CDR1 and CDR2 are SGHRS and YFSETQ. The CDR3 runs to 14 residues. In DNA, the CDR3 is TGCGCCAGCAGCTTAGGCGGGAGGGCCAGTGAGCAGTTCTTC. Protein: CASSLGGRASEQFF.

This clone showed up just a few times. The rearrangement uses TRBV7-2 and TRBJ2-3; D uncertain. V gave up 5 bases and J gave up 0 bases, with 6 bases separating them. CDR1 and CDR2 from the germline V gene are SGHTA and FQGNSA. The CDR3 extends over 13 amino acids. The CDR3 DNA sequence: TGTGCCAGCAGCATTCCTAGCACAGATACGCAGTATTTT. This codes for CASSIPSTDTQYF. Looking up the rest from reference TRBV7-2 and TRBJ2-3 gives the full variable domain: GAGVSQSPSNKVTEKGKDVELRCDPISGHTALYWYRQSLGQGLEFLIYFQGNSAPDKSGLPSDRFSAERTGGSVSTLTIQRTQQEDSAVYLCASSIPSTDTQYFGPGTRLTVL.

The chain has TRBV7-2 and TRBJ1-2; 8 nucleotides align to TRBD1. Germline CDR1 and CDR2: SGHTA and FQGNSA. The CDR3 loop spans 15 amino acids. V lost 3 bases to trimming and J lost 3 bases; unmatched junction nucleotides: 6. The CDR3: CASSFPGQAHYGYTF. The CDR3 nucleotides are TGTGCCAGCAGCTTCCCGGGACAGGCCCACTATGGCTACACCTTC.

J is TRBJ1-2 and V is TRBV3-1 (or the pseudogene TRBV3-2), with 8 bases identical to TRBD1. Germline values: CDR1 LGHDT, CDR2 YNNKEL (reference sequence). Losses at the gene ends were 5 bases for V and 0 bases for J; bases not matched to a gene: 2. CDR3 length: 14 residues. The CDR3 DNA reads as TGTGCCAGCAGCTTACAGGGGGCTAACTATGGCTACACCTTC. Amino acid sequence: CASSLQGANYGYTF.

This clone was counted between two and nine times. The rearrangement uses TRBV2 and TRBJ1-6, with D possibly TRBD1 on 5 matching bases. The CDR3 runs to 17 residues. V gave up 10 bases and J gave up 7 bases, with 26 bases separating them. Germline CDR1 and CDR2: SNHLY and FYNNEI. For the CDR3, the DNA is TGTGCCACCGAAGGAGGGGACCGCGCGGAAAAGAATTCACCCCTCCACTTT. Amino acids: CATEGGDRAEKNSPLHF.

The DNA of the CDR3 is TGTGCCAGCACCGTCGGACAGGGGAGGTCTCAGCCCCAGCATTTT. Its protein is CASTVGQGRSQPQHF. The J gene is TRBJ1-5, the V gene TRBV2; 9 bases line up with TRBD1. There are 15 residues in the CDR3. V was clipped by 7 bases and J by 6 bases; unmatched bases: 10. CDR1 and CDR2 from the germline V gene are SNHLY and FYNNEI.

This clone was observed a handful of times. The CDR3 DNA reads as TGTGCCAGCAGAGGACAGGGGTCCTACGAGCAGTACTTC. Residues: CASRGQGSYEQYF. The chain links TRBV12-3 or TRBV12-4 to TRBJ2-7, with TRBD1 matching 9 bases. CDR3 length equals 13 residues. Trimming at V came to 6 bases and at J to 1 base, leaving 1 base not matched to a gene.

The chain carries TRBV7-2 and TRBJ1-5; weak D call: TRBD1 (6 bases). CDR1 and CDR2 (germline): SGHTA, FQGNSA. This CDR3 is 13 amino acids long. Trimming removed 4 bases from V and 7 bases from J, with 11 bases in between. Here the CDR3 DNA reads TGTGCCAGCAGCTGGGGGGCCCGGCAGCCCCAGCATTTT. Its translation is CASSWGARQPQHF.

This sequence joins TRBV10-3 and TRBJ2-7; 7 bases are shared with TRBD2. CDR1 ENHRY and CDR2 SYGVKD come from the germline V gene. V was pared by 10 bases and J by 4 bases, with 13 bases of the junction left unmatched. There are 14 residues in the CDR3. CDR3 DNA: TGTGCCACCCATCGCGGACTAGGGGAATACGAGCAGTACTTC. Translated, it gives CATHRGLGEYEQYF.

The CDR3 bases are TGTGCCAGCAGCTTAGGACTAGCGGCAGGGAATGAGCAGTTCTTC. Translated, it gives CASSLGLAAGNEQFF. The V gene is TRBV5-4, the J gene TRBJ2-1, with 10 bases aligning to TRBD2. The germline V gene has CDR1 SGHNT and CDR2 YYREEE (reference sequence). J lost 7 bases, V lost 2 bases, and 6 bases had no gene match. This CDR3 spans 15 amino acids.

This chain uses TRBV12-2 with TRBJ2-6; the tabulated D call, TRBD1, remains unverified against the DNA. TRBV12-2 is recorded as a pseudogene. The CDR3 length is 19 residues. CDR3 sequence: CASRSPFGDRGPGANVLTF. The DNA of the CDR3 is TGTGCAAGTCGCTCACCCTTCGGGGACAGGGGGCCTGGGGCCAACGTCCTGACTTTC.

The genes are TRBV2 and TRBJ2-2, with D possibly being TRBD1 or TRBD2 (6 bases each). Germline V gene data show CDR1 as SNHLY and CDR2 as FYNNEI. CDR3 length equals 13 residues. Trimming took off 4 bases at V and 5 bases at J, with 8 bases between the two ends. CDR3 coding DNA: TGTGCCAGCAGTGTAGGGGGGACCGGGGAGCTGTTTTTT. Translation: CASSVGGTGELFF.

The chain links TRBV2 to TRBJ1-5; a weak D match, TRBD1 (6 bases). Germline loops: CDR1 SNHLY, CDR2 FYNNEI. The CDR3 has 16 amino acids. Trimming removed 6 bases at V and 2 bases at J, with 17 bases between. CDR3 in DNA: TGTGCCAGCAGGGACGGACAGACGAGCGGCAATCAGCCCCAGCATTTT. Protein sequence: CASRDGQTSGNQPQHF.

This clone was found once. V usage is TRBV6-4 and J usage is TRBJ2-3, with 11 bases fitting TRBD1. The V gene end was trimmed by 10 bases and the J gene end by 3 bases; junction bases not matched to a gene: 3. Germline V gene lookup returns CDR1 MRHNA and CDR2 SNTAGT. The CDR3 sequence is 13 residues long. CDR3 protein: CATGTGGTDTQYF. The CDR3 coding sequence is TGTGCCACCGGGACAGGGGGGACAGATACGCAGTATTTT.

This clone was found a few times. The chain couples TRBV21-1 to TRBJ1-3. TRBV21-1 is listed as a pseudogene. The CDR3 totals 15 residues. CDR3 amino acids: CANLDSSYSGNTIYF. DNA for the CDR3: TGTGCCAACCTCGATTCGAGTTACTCTGGAAACACCATATATTTT.

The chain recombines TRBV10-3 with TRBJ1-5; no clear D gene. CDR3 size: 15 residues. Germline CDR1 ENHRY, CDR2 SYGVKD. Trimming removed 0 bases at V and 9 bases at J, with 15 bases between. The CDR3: CAISESEAGSGPQHF. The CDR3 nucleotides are TGTGCCATCAGTGAGTCGGAGGCAGGCAGTGGGCCCCAGCATTTT.

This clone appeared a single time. CDR3 in DNA: TGTGCCAGCAGCTTCGGACAGGCCGAAAATGAGCAGTTCTTC. Amino acid sequence: CASSFGQAENEQFF. This chain links TRBV7-9 with TRBJ2-1; 7 nucleotides align to TRBD1. The V gene's germline CDR1 is SEHNR and CDR2 FQNEAQ (reference sequence). V dropped 3 bases and J dropped 7; count of bases not matched to a gene: 6. The CDR3 consists of 14 residues.

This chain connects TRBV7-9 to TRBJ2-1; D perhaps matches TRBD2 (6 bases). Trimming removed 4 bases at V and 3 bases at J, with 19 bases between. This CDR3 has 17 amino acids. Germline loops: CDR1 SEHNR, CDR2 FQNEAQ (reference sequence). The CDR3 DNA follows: TGTGCCAGCAGCTCATACCGTGGGACTCGAGGCTACAATGAGCAGTTCTTC. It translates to CASSSYRGTRGYNEQFF.

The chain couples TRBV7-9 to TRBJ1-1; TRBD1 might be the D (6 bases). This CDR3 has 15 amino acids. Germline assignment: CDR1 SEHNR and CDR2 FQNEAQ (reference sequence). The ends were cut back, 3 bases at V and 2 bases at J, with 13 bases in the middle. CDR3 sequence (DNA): TGTGCCAGCAGCTTGATGGGGGGCGCAAACACTGAAGCTTTCTTT. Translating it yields CASSLMGGANTEAFF.